Given below is one TCR beta chain in context. The germline gives CDR1 SGHRS, CDR2 YFSETQ. CDR3 length: 15 residues. Trimming took 4 bases from V and 6 from J, leaving 19 bases between them. The data stem from a study of blood T cell repertoires in COVID-19. As for the study in general: Samples of COVID-19 (acute and convalescent) were obtained from the United States, Italy and Spain.

Repertoires were generated with immunoSEQ multiplex PCR, while TCRdb's copy carries only in-frame clones and drops some. There are 180,000 or so clones in the sample; nearly 80% occur only once, and around 14% lies in the top ten. The V call is TRBV5-1, the J call TRBJ1-1, with a weak D call TRBD1 (5 bases). This sequence was found in a man in his sixties who had been exposed to COVID-19. The sequenced sample consisted of PBMCs or T cells enriched from blood (not recorded which). In nucleotides, the CDR3 is TGCGCCAGCAGCCTAGGTGGGGCGCGTCGGGCTGAAGCTTTCTTT. Residues: CASSLGGARRAEAFF.